This is a list of T cell receptor beta chains from one sample in a study of T cells of healthy individuals. TCRdb reprocessed the 5' RACE reads via MiXCR and lists one record per CDR3 protein. The sample lists 45,000 to 60,000 distinct CDR3 sequences, 14% to 15% occurring once. These receptors were taken from a human donor in good health. The CDR3 runs from the conserved cysteine through the conserved F or W. D genes are given only for firm matches. Not all rows give a size; the values are once, few, many and, for expanded clones, a class.

TRBD1	TRBJ1-1	few	TRBV7-9	CASSRTGMNTEAFF	TGTGCCAGCAGCCGGACAGGAATGAACACTGAAGCTTTCTTT
.	TRBJ2-1	.	TRBV4-3	CASSQDPARRNEQFF	TGCGCCAGCAGCCAAGACCCCGCTCGCCGCAATGAGCAGTTCTTC
.	TRBJ1-1	.	TRBV30	CACLKGEMNTEAFF	TGTGCCTGCCTCAAAGGAGAAATGAACACTGAAGCTTTCTTT
.	TRBJ2-7	.	TRBV18	CASSLHFEAEQYF	TGTGCCAGCTCGCTCCACTTTGAAGCCGAGCAGTACTTC
.	TRBJ2-7	.	TRBV7-2	CASSSPQQGFEQYF	TGTGCCAGCAGTTCACCGCAACAGGGATTCGAGCAGTACTTC
TRBD1	TRBJ1-1	.	TRBV6-2/TRBV6-3	CASSAYRDSATEAFF	TGTGCCAGCAGTGCCTACCGGGACAGTGCCACTGAAGCTTTCTTT
.	TRBJ2-5	many	TRBV19	CASSIGGAWETQYF	TGTGCCAGTAGTATAGGGGGGGCCTGGGAGACCCAGTACTTC
TRBD2	TRBJ2-7	many	TRBV20-1	CSARDLLAGVSEQYF	TGCAGTGCTAGAGATTTGCTGGCGGGAGTCTCCGAGCAGTACTTC
.	TRBJ1-4	.	TRBV7-9	CASSFIQTNEKLFF	TGTGCCAGCAGCTTTATTCAGACTAATGAAAAACTGTTTTTT
.	TRBJ2-7	many	TRBV5-8	CASSLGQGLTYEQYF	TGTGCCAGCAGCTTGGGGCAGGGCCTAACCTACGAGCAGTACTTC
.	TRBJ2-5	.	TRBV15	CATSRDIETQYF	TGTGCCACCAGCAGAGATATCGAGACCCAGTACTTC
TRBD1	TRBJ2-2	.	TRBV20-1	CSAKGTGGVTGELFF	TGCAGTGCTAAGGGGACAGGGGGCGTCACCGGGGAGCTGTTTTTT
TRBD1	TRBJ2-7	.	TRBV20-1	CSAVGQGPSEQYF	TGCAGTGCTGTGGGACAGGGACCATCCGAGCAGTACTTC
.	TRBJ2-3	.	TRBV2	CASSAGRSPGSGYTQYF	TGTGCCAGCTCGGCGGGGCGGTCACCTGGGAGTGGATATACGCAGTATTTT
.	TRBJ2-1	many	TRBV14	CASSQDWRSGTNEQFF	TGTGCCAGCAGCCAAGATTGGCGGTCAGGGACTAATGAGCAGTTCTTC
.	TRBJ2-4	many	TRBV7-2	CASSLEGGKGKNIQYF	TGTGCCAGCAGCTTAGAGGGCGGAAAGGGCAAAAACATTCAGTACTTC